A single sample is the source of the 17 T cell receptor beta chains below, sequenced in a study of blood T cell repertoires in COVID-19. Libraries were prepared by immunoSEQ multiplex PCR; TCRdb keeps only in-frame clonotypes and omits some of them. The sample carries 150,000 to 200,000 clones, roughly 84% recorded once. Specimen: PBMCs or T cells enriched from blood (not recorded which). The receptors shown here come from a woman between 50 and 59 years old who had recovered from COVID-19.

This chain links TRBV23-1 with TRBJ1-5; 7 positions match TRBD1. TRBV23-1 belongs to the ORF category, with a function that is uncertain. This CDR3 has 15 amino acids. V dropped 7 bases and J dropped 0; count of bases not matched to a gene: 6. As DNA, the CDR3 is TGCGCCAGCACTCGAGGGACAGCTAGCAATCAGCCCCAGCATTTT. Its protein product is CASTRGTASNQPQHF.

This chain joins TRBV19 and TRBJ1-4, with 7 nucleotides matching TRBD1. The V gene's germline CDR1 is LNHDA and CDR2 SQIVND (reference sequence). The CDR3 loop spans 13 amino acids. The trim removed 4 bases at V and 11 bases at J, leaving 7 bases unmatched. In DNA, the CDR3 is TGTGCCAGTAGTACCCTGCCAGGGGGGAAACTGTTTTTT. This translates into CASSTLPGGKLFF.

This rearrangement joins TRBV7-2 to TRBJ2-5; D may be TRBD2 (5 bases). This CDR3 region has 12 residues. From germline, CDR1 is SGHTA and CDR2 FQGNSA. With 3 bases removed from V and 7 bases from J, the gap between germline ends came to 9 bases. The CDR3 loop reads CASSFSGRTQYF. The DNA for the CDR3 is TGTGCCAGCAGCTTTAGTGGGAGGACCCAGTACTTC.

The chain links TRBV3-1 (or the pseudogene TRBV3-2) to TRBJ2-7; no clear D gene. Germline CDR1 LGHDT, CDR2 YNNKEL (reference sequence). Trimming shortened V by 1 base and J by 3 bases, and 13 bases separated the two germline ends. The CDR3 totals 15 residues. The CDR3 DNA reads as TGTGCCAGCAGCCAAGGAGTCGGAGCCCACTACGAGCAGTACTTC. Translation gives CASSQGVGAHYEQYF.

The chain links TRBV5-6 to TRBJ1-1, with 7 bases matching TRBD1. CDR3 length: 14 amino acids. CDR1 SGHDT and CDR2 YYEEEE come from the germline V gene. Trimming removed 5 bases from V and 1 base from J; junction bases left unmatched: 5. CDR3 in DNA: TGTGCCAGCAGGCCTCGGACAGGGAACACTGAAGCTTTCTTT. This sequence encodes CASRPRTGNTEAFF.

This chain links TRBV27 with TRBJ1-2, with D unclear. Germline V gene sequence: CDR1 MNHEY, CDR2 SMNVEV (reference sequence). The V end lost 5 bases, the J end lost 5 bases, and 12 bases lay between the germline ends. CDR3 size: 13 residues. The CDR3 loop is CASSPSEGYGYTF. The DNA for the CDR3 is TGTGCCAGCAGTCCCTCCGAGGGTTATGGCTACACCTTC.

The chain has TRBV7-2 and TRBJ2-5; 12 nucleotides line up with TRBD2. Germline values: CDR1 SGHTA, CDR2 FQGNSA. This CDR3 is 18 amino acids long. With V trimmed by 3 bases and J by 7 bases, 15 bases remained unmatched. CDR3 region: CASSFLTSGGPGGVTQYF. The CDR3 region has the DNA TGTGCCAGCAGCTTCCTGACTAGCGGGGGACCAGGAGGGGTGACCCAGTACTTC.

This sequence joins TRBV2 and TRBJ2-3; weak D call: TRBD1 (6 bases). Trimming pared 2 bases from V and 10 bases from J, leaving 19 bases between. The CDR3 spans 15 residues. Germline V gene lookup returns CDR1 SNHLY and CDR2 FYNNEI. CDR3 bases: TGTGCCAGCAGTGAATTGGGCCAGGGGAAGGCTGCGCAGTATTTT. Protein: CASSELGQGKAAQYF.

The chain uses TRBV7-2 and TRBJ2-3; 11 bases line up with TRBD2. CDR3 length equals 15 residues. CDR1 and CDR2 from the germline V gene are SGHTA and FQGNSA. V lost 1 base and J lost 6; bases outside the gene matches: 3. The CDR3 region has the DNA TGTGCCAGCAGCTTAGGGCTAGCGGGGGGTGATACGCAGTATTTT. Protein: CASSLGLAGGDTQYF. The variable domain in full, with the rest retrieved from reference TRBV7-2 and TRBJ2-3, is GAGVSQSPSNKVTEKGKDVELRCDPISGHTALYWYRQSLGQGLEFLIYFQGNSAPDKSGLPSDRFSAERTGGSVSTLTIQRTQQEDSAVYLCASSLGLAGGDTQYFGPGTRLTVL.

This clone was seen just once. V is TRBV5-1 and J is TRBJ2-1; D is unclear. The CDR3 sequence is 13 residues long. Per the germline V gene, CDR1 is SGHRS and CDR2 is YFSETQ. Trimming stripped 6 bases from V and 9 bases from J, with 16 bases between. The CDR3 nucleotides are TGCGCCAGCAATCCAACGTTGCGAGGTGAGCAGTTCTTC. As protein: CASNPTLRGEQFF.

The gene calls are TRBV19 and TRBJ2-3, with 10 bases that match TRBD2. V was pared by 6 bases and J by 0 bases, with 9 bases of the junction left unmatched. The V gene's germline CDR1 is LNHDA and CDR2 SQIVND (reference sequence). CDR3 length equals 17 residues. The CDR3 spells CASREGSGGVSTDTQYF. The CDR3 nucleotides read TGTGCCAGTAGAGAAGGGAGCGGGGGGGTAAGCACAGATACGCAGTATTTT. The entire variable domain, with the rest obtained from reference TRBV19 and TRBJ2-3, is as follows: DGGITQSPKYLFRKEGQNVTLSCEQNLNHDAMYWYRQDPGQGLRLIYYSQIVNDFQKGDIAEGYSVSREKKESFPLTVTSAQKNPTAFYLCASREGSGGVSTDTQYFGPGTRLTVL.

The CDR3 sequence: CASSRNLAGPTNEQFF. The CDR3 DNA reads as TGTGCCAGCAGCCGGAACCTAGCGGGACCGACTAATGAGCAGTTCTTC. The chain employs TRBV6-2 or TRBV6-3 and TRBJ2-1; 9 bases align to TRBD2. The trim removed 6 bases at V and 7 bases at J, leaving 13 bases unmatched. The CDR3 consists of 16 residues. CDR1 and CDR2 from the germline V gene are MNHEY and SVGEGT.

V gene TRBV28 combines with J gene TRBJ2-2; 8 bases align to TRBD1. This CDR3 is 15 amino acids long. From germline, CDR1 is MDHEN and CDR2 SYDVKM. The J segment lost 1 base and the V segment lost 5 bases, leaving 3 bases of the junction unmatched. Here the CDR3 DNA reads TGTGCCAGCAGTCCGGACAGGGTGAACACCGGGGAGCTGTTTTTT. Its translation is CASSPDRVNTGELFF. Looking up the rest from reference TRBV28 and TRBJ2-2 gives the full variable domain: DVKVTQSSRYLVKRTGEKVFLECVQDMDHENMFWYRQDPGLGLRLIYFSYDVKMKEKGDIPEGYSVSREKKERFSLILESASTNQTSMYLCASSPDRVNTGELFFGEGSRLTVL.

This chain connects TRBV7-8 to TRBJ2-7; 7 bases align to TRBD1. CDR1 is SGHVS, CDR2 FQNEAQ, per germline. The CDR3 spans 15 residues. V was pared by 4 bases and J by 2 bases, with 8 bases of the junction left unmatched. The CDR3, as DNA: TGTGCCAGCAGCTCCAAGACAGGGCCCCCCTACGAGCAGTACTTC. Amino acids: CASSSKTGPPYEQYF.

CDR3 in amino acids: CASSYTGSITEAFF. The CDR3, as DNA: TGTGCCAGCAGTTATACAGGGTCGATCACTGAAGCTTTCTTT. J is TRBJ1-1 and V is TRBV6-2 or TRBV6-3; maybe TRBD1 (6 bases). The CDR3 loop spans 14 amino acids. Trimming stripped 3 bases from V and 4 bases from J, with 12 bases between. Germline V CDR1 and CDR2: MNHEY, SVGEGT.

The genes are TRBV4-1 and TRBJ2-7; TRBD2 matches at 7 bases. This CDR3 has 15 amino acids. The germline gives CDR1 MGHRA, CDR2 YSYEKL. V lost 9 bases to trimming and J lost 4 bases; unmatched junction nucleotides: 15. CDR3 in amino acids: CASKPGGGGPYEQYF. The CDR3 DNA reads TGCGCCAGTAAGCCAGGTGGGGGGGGTCCATACGAGCAGTACTTC.

V gene TRBV9 combines with J gene TRBJ2-7, with D tentatively TRBD2 (6 bases). The CDR3 totals 15 residues. V was clipped by 1 base and J by 3 bases, with 14 bases between them. CDR1 and CDR2 (germline): SGDLS, YYNGEE. In DNA, the CDR3 is TGTGCCAGCAGCGTACAGGCGGGGCCAGACTACGAGCAGTACTTC. This sequence encodes CASSVQAGPDYEQYF.